This TCR beta chain was obtained from a study of early T cells in non-severe SARS-CoV-2 infection. Study in general: Unpaired chains resulted from sequencing bulk RNA of unsorted whole blood.

The CDR3 length is 11 residues. The V gene's germline CDR1 is SQVTM and CDR2 ANQGSEA. V lost 5 bases to trimming and J lost 12 bases, with 14 bases between them. Unique molecular identifiers were affixed to single, distinct cDNA molecules. Using its own MiXCR run on the 5' RACE reads, TCRdb lists one record per CDR3 protein. This repertoire shows 60,000 to 75,000 distinct CDR3 sequences, 9.5% to 12% found once; its top ten account for around 5%. The source is an adult who was a healthcare worker with PCR-confirmed SARS-CoV-2 infection or an uninfected control (not recorded which). The rearrangement links TRBV29-1 to TRBJ2-1; D is possibly TRBD1 (5 bases). The source material was whole blood, sampled at baseline. The CDR3 nucleotides read TGCAGCGTTTTCGATGCCCAGGGGCAGTTCTTC. It encodes CSVFDAQGQFF.